These 20 T cell receptor beta chains were sequenced from one sample in a study of blood T cell repertoires in COVID-19. The assay was immunoSEQ multiplex PCR, and TCRdb's table has in-frame clones only and misses some. The table includes 300,000 to 350,000 clones, 90% detected once. Sequencing input: peripheral blood. Source of these receptors: a woman aged 25 to 39 with COVID-19, enrolled during active disease.

The rearrangement links TRBV28 to TRBJ2-2; possible D gene TRBD2, 5 bases. V lost 4 bases and J lost 4, with 13 bases in between. CDR1 and CDR2 from the germline V gene are MDHEN and SYDVKM. The CDR3 covers 15 residues. In DNA, the CDR3 is TGTGCCAGCAGTTCCACGGGGAGCTCCACCGGGGAGCTGTTTTTT. Translated: CASSSTGSSTGELFF.

V is TRBV12-3 or TRBV12-4 and J is TRBJ1-2, with D unclear. V was cut by 3 bases and J by 7 bases, with 12 bases left in between. The CDR3 has 13 amino acids. In nucleotides, the CDR3 is TGTGCCAGCAGTTTTCGTTGGGGAGGTGGCTACACCTTC. It codes for CASSFRWGGGYTF.

The chain uses TRBV15 and TRBJ1-5; D uncertain. The length of the CDR3 is 13 residues. V lost 1 base, J lost 5 bases, and 6 bases lay in between. Germline values: CDR1 LNHNV, CDR2 YYDKDF (reference sequence). The CDR3 region is CATSRGYDQPQHF. The CDR3, as DNA: TGTGCCACCAGCAGAGGCTATGATCAGCCCCAGCATTTT.

V usage is TRBV10-3 and J usage is TRBJ1-5; possibly TRBD1 for D (6 bases). The germline V gene has CDR1 ENHRY and CDR2 SYGVKD. The V and J ends lost 0 bases and 4 bases respectively, with 16 bases between them. The CDR3 extends over 17 amino acids. The CDR3 DNA is TGTGCCATCAGTGAGTCGACCAAGGGGGTGGGAAATCAGCCCCAGCATTTT. Translating it yields CAISESTKGVGNQPQHF.

This rearrangement joins TRBV2 to TRBJ2-7, with D possibly being TRBD2 (5 bases). The germline V gene encodes CDR1 SNHLY and CDR2 FYNNEI. CDR3 size: 13 residues. V was trimmed by 6 bases and J by 1 base, leaving 10 bases between them. The CDR3 loop reads CASSLAPSYEQYF. The CDR3 nucleotides read TGTGCCAGCAGCCTAGCCCCATCCTACGAGCAGTACTTC.

Concerning this clone itself: The junction does not match germline at one end; this may be a read error. The J gene is TRBJ1-6, the V gene TRBV5-1; D remains ambiguous. Germline assignment: CDR1 SGHRS and CDR2 YFSETQ. CDR3 length: 15 amino acids. CDR3 coding DNA: TGCGCCAGCAGCTTGGTTGGCCCAGATAATTCGCCCCTCCACTTT. This sequence encodes CASSLVGPDNSPLHF.

The chain employs TRBV2 and TRBJ1-5; tentatively, D is TRBD1 (5 bases). The CDR3 runs 15 residues. V gave up 7 bases and J gave up 1 base, with 14 bases separating them. Germline CDR1 is SNHLY and CDR2 is FYNNEI. The CDR3 nucleotides read TGTGCCAGCAAAGACAGCATTTTCAGCAATCAGCCCCAGCATTTT. Protein product: CASKDSIFSNQPQHF.

V gene TRBV5-1 combines with J gene TRBJ2-1; D possibly corresponds to TRBD2 (5 bases). The CDR3 consists of 18 residues. V was cut by 1 base and J by 0 bases, with 17 bases left in between. Germline V gene lookup returns CDR1 SGHRS and CDR2 YFSETQ. This chain's CDR3 is CASSLLAVRTPSYNEQFF. The DNA for the CDR3 is TGCGCCAGCAGCTTGTTAGCTGTGCGGACTCCCTCCTACAATGAGCAGTTCTTC.

This sequence joins TRBV5-1 and TRBJ1-1; no clear D. Germline assignment: CDR1 SGHRS and CDR2 YFSETQ. This CDR3 spans 13 amino acids. With 4 bases removed from V and 5 bases from J, the gap between germline ends came to 12 bases. CDR3 amino acids: CASSLDQTTEAFF. The CDR3 region has the DNA TGCGCCAGCAGCCTCGACCAGACAACTGAAGCTTTCTTT.

The gene calls are TRBV10-3 and TRBJ1-5; D perhaps matches TRBD1 (5 bases). Germline V gene lookup returns CDR1 ENHRY and CDR2 SYGVKD. This CDR3 comprises 15 residues. The ends were cut back, 5 bases at V and 3 bases at J, with 14 bases in the middle. In nucleotides, the CDR3 is TGTGCCATCAGTCAATCTACAGGATTCAATCAGCCCCAGCATTTT. This sequence encodes CAISQSTGFNQPQHF.

The chain combines TRBV12-5 with TRBJ1-3; 7 bases fit TRBD1. The CDR3 has 21 residues. Germline assignment: CDR1 LGHNT and CDR2 FRNRAP. The junction had 17 bases not matched to a gene; V was cut back by 0 bases and J by 0 bases. The CDR3 bases are TGTGCTAGTGGTTTGGTCCCGTACCGGGACAGATTTCCCCCCTCTGGAAACACCATATATTTT. Translated, it gives CASGLVPYRDRFPPSGNTIYF.

This rearrangement joins TRBV19 to TRBJ2-1; 7 nucleotides align to TRBD2. The ends lost 2 bases at V and 7 bases at J; junction bases unmatched: 17. This CDR3 is built from 18 residues. Germline V gene sequence: CDR1 LNHDA, CDR2 SQIVND (reference sequence). CDR3: CASSIRTGAGRAVNEQFF. The DNA for the CDR3 is TGTGCCAGTAGTATAAGGACCGGCGCGGGGAGGGCCGTGAATGAGCAGTTCTTC.

The J gene is TRBJ2-1, the V gene TRBV2, with 9 bases identical to TRBD2. The J segment lost 9 bases and the V segment lost 3 bases, leaving 12 bases of the junction unmatched. This CDR3 is built from 16 residues. The V gene's germline CDR1 is SNHLY and CDR2 FYNNEI. The CDR3 nucleotides are TGTGCCAGCAGTGAGCGGGAGGGCCCCATAGGGGGTGAGCAGTTCTTC. This translates into CASSEREGPIGGEQFF.

This chain links TRBV6-4 with TRBJ1-1; no firm D call. CDR1 is MRHNA, CDR2 SNTAGT, per germline. The CDR3 sequence is 13 residues long. The germline V and J ends were trimmed by 3 bases and 10 bases, with 15 bases remaining between them. CDR3 in DNA: TGTGCCAGCAGTGAATCGGGTCGCACCGGAGCTTTCTTT. This sequence encodes CASSESGRTGAFF.

The chain couples TRBV30 to TRBJ1-1, with D possibly matching TRBD1 (6 bases). CDR3 length: 11 amino acids. Trimming stripped 3 bases from V and 10 bases from J, with 12 bases between. Germline CDR1 GTSNPN, CDR2 SVGIG (reference sequence). The CDR3 bases are TGTGCCTGGAGCAGGGGCTTTAGAGCTTTCTTT. Protein: CAWSRGFRAFF. The complete variable domain, with remaining parts taken from reference TRBV30 and TRBJ1-1, reads SQTIHQWPATLVQPVGSPLSLECTVEGTSNPNLYWYRQAAGRGLQLLFYSVGIGQISSEVPQNLSASRPQDRQFILSSKKLLLSDSGFYLCAWSRGFRAFFGQGTRLTVV.

The chain is built from TRBV3-1 (or the pseudogene TRBV3-2) and TRBJ2-7, with D tentatively TRBD1 (7 bases). CDR1 is LGHDT and CDR2 is YNNKEL in the germline V gene (reference sequence). The CDR3 runs 14 residues. V was clipped by 3 bases and J by 2 bases, with 11 bases between them. CDR3 in DNA: TGTGCCAGCAGCCAGGAGGGACAGACCTACGAGCAGTACTTC. It is translated as CASSQEGQTYEQYF.

This clone occurred a few times. The chain links TRBV27 to TRBJ2-7; D might be TRBD2 (6 bases). This CDR3 comprises 13 residues. Germline assignment: CDR1 MNHEY and CDR2 SMNVEV (reference sequence). The V end lost 6 bases, the J end lost 6 bases, and 15 bases lay between the germline ends. The CDR3 coding sequence is TGTGCCAGCAGACCGGGCGGGGCAACCGAGCAGTACTTC. Residues: CASRPGGATEQYF.

This chain connects TRBV7-9 to TRBJ2-1, with TRBD2 matching 14 bases. CDR1 SEHNR and CDR2 FQNEAQ come from the germline V gene (reference sequence). The junction had 12 bases not matched to a gene; V was cut back by 5 bases and J by 9 bases. CDR3 length: 17 amino acids. As DNA, the CDR3 is TGTGCCAGCAGCGCCCTCCCCGGGACTAGCGGGAGTTCTGAGCAGTTCTTC. Translated, it gives CASSALPGTSGSSEQFF. Supplemented by reference TRBV7-9 and TRBJ2-1, the full variable domain reads DTGVSQNPRHKITKRGQNVTFRCDPISEHNRLYWYRQTLGQGPEFLTYFQNEAQLEKSRLLSDRFSAERPKGSFSTLEIQRTEQGDSAMYLCASSALPGTSGSSEQFFGPGTRLTVL.

The chain employs TRBV7-6 and TRBJ1-1; TRBD1 agrees at 10 bases. With 4 bases clipped from V and 5 bases from J, the junction kept 7 bases outside the gene matches. Germline V gene sequence: CDR1 SGHVS, CDR2 FNYEAQ. The CDR3 is made up of 15 amino acids. The CDR3: CASSSTMDRGTEAFF. The CDR3 DNA follows: TGTGCCAGCAGCTCTACCATGGACAGGGGGACTGAAGCTTTCTTT. Drawing the rest from reference TRBV7-6 and TRBJ1-1, the complete variable domain is GAGVSQSPRYKVTKRGQDVALRCDPISGHVSLYWYRQALGQGPEFLTYFNYEAQQDKSGLPNDRFSAERPEGSISTLTIQRTEQRDSAMYRCASSSTMDRGTEAFFGQGTRLTVV.

The J gene is TRBJ1-1, the V gene TRBV5-4; 9 bases map to TRBD1. Germline CDR1 reads SGHNT; CDR2 reads YYREEE (reference sequence). With 3 bases clipped from V and 1 base from J, the junction kept 4 bases outside the gene matches. CDR3 size: 15 residues. The CDR3 nucleotides read TGTGCCAGCAGCTGGGACAGGGATAGGAACACTGAAGCTTTCTTT. Encoded protein: CASSWDRDRNTEAFF.